This T cell receptor (beta chain) came from a study of blood T cell repertoires in COVID-19. In the study overall: Specimens from acute and convalescent COVID-19 originated in the United States, Italy and Spain. From T cells, B-cell-depleted T cells, or PBMCs came the material, which was cDNA or gDNA.

In the authors' workflow: Reference gene primer amplification in the assay estimated nucleated cell counts. Assay used: immunoSEQ multiplex PCR; TCRdb lists only in-frame clones, some missing. The DNA gave D and trimming, while V, J and clone size come from that table. The sample has some 40,000 clones, 70% to 90% seen once. CDR1 is MNHEY and CDR2 is SMNVEV in the germline V gene (reference sequence). This CDR3 contains 14 residues. With 4 bases clipped from V and 4 bases from J, the junction kept 7 bases outside the gene matches. The chain carries TRBV27 and TRBJ2-7; 7 bases fit TRBD1. Material for sequencing was peripheral blood. The source is a man in his 70s with active COVID-19. CDR3 protein: CASSWSQGSYEQYF. The DNA of the CDR3 is TGTGCCAGCAGTTGGTCACAGGGGTCGTACGAGCAGTACTTC.